This TCR beta chain is from a study of T-cell reconstitution after alpha-beta-depleted transplantation in children. This clonotype has more than one count but fewer than ten. Unique molecular identifiers were built into the TCRbeta library. MiXCR, applied by TCRdb to the PCR reads, yields one record per CDR3 protein. The sample holds some 500,000 distinct CDR3 sequences; 30% to 35% are singletons and the top ten take under 3%. Trimming cost V 4 bases and J 0 bases; bases outside gene matches: 7. Germline assignment: CDR1 KGHDR and CDR2 SFDVKD. The CDR3 spans 17 residues. The clonotype was recovered from a human donor who donated a stem cell graft to a child with aplastic anemia. The sample in question was PBMCs from the stem cell graft donor, obtained from the stem cell graft. V is TRBV24-1 and J is TRBJ2-5, with TRBD2 matching 10 bases. CDR3 sequence reads: CATSEAGTSVYQETQYF. The CDR3 DNA follows: TGTGCCACCAGTGAAGCCGGGACTAGCGTCTACCAAGAGACCCAGTACTTC.